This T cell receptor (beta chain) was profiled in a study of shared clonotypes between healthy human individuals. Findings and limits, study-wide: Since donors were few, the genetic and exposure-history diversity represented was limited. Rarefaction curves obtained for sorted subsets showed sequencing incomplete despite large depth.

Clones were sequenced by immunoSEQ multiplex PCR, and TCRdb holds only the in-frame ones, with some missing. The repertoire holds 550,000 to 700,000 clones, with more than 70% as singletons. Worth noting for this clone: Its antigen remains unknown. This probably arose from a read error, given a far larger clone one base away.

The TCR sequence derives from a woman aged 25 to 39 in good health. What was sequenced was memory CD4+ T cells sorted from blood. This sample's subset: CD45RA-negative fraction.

As DNA, the CDR3 is TGTGCCAGTCAAAGGGGATGGCGTGGAAAACTGTTTTTT. It yields the protein CASQRGWRGKLFF. J is TRBJ1-4 and V is TRBV19; tentative D call: TRBD1 (5 bases). Deletions cut 8 bases from V and 10 bases from J, with 17 bases between. Germline V gene sequence: CDR1 LNHDA, CDR2 SQIVND (reference sequence). The CDR3 has 13 amino acids.